This TCR beta chain was retrieved from a study of shared clonotypes between healthy human individuals. Study-level background: Donor ages ranged 18 to 49 years: a couple of women, a few men.

For every subset, genomic DNA was evenly distributed across several immunoSEQ plates. Template for every sorted-subset replicate PCR totaled about 0.2 ug DNA, 25,000 to 35,000 T cell genomes. Some clones are missing from TCRdb's copy, which holds only in-frame ones; the method was immunoSEQ multiplex PCR. The sample contains about 340,000 clones, roughly 70% of which appear only once. J gave up 0 bases and V 9 bases, and 8 bases lay outside the gene matches. Germline V gene data show CDR1 as SNHLY and CDR2 as FYNNEI. The CDR3 runs to 14 residues. The chain couples TRBV2 to TRBJ2-7, with 7 bases aligning to TRBD1. This receptor was identified in a man aged 25-45 years in good health. What was sequenced was memory CD4+ T cells sorted from blood. Specified subset: CD45RA-negative fraction. This CDR3 is CASTQGPFSYEQYF. The CDR3 DNA follows: TGTGCCAGTACACAGGGGCCCTTCTCCTACGAGCAGTACTTC.